This T cell receptor (beta chain) came from a study of T cell responses to AZD1222 COVID-19 vaccine. Study details: Timing groups of about 4 and about 12 weeks for second doses were pooled. General study findings and limits: Unmutated variant regions reportedly attract nearly half of all spike-specific TCRs. The study found Spike-specific TCR breadth and depth rose after two AZD1222 doses. Regions 160-218 and 743-854 dominated among vaccine-associated CD4 TCRs spanning spike.

Assay: immunoSEQ multiplex PCR; the TCRdb copy retains only in-frame clones and omits some. Altogether under 150,000 clones are present, more than 85% being singletons, with the ten largest covering around 3%. The CDR3 has 11 amino acids. V lost 5 bases and J 7 bases, leaving 8 bases between the germline ends. With regard to this clone: The antigen is undetermined. This may arise from a read error, as a much more abundant clone is one base away.

The chain combines TRBV12-3 or TRBV12-4 with TRBJ1-1; TRBD1 might be the D (6 bases). The receptor comes from an adult in good health. This specimen was peripheral blood, taken on day 0 of AZD1222 vaccination. CDR3 bases: TGTGCCAGCAGTGAGGGGGGTGAAGCTTTCTTT. This sequence encodes CASSEGGEAFF.